The rows below give T cell receptor beta chains drawn from one sample of a study of T cells after posttransplantation cyclophosphamide. The method was immunoSEQ multiplex PCR; TCRdb's version includes in-frame clones alone and lacks a portion of them. The table shows thousands of clones, with roughly 81% occurring only once. The material sequenced was PBMCs, taken after an allogeneic stem cell transplant with post-transplant cyclophosphamide. The receptor set was obtained from a female patient aged 50 to 65 who received an allogeneic stem cell transplant from a related donor, was CMV-positive, and had no GVHD. Among the T cells, some may be from the graft donor. Both conserved end residues are part of each CDR3. Fields, in order: V gene, clone size, D gene, J gene, CDR3 DNA, CDR3 protein. The D gene is left open where the match is weak. Only some rows state a clone size, as once, few, many or a class for expanded clones.

V: TRBV19; size: -; D: TRBD2; J: TRBJ2-1; DNA: TGTGCCAGTAGTACAATAGCGGGGGGGCTAGTTGAGCAGTTCTTC; CDR3: CASSTIAGGLVEQFF
V: TRBV15; size: few; D: -; J: TRBJ2-7; DNA: TGTGCCACCAGCAGGGAATCCTTGGGCGATAGCTCCTACGAGCAGTACTTC; CDR3: CATSRESLGDSSYEQYF
V: TRBV2; size: -; D: -; J: TRBJ2-2; DNA: TGTGCCAGCATTCGGGGGGCAACCACCGGGGAGCTGTTTTTT; CDR3: CASIRGATTGELFF
V: TRBV9; size: -; D: -; J: TRBJ1-5; DNA: TGTGCCAGCAGCGTAGATGGGACATATCAGCCCCAGCATTTT; CDR3: CASSVDGTYQPQHF
V: TRBV19; size: -; D: TRBD2; J: TRBJ2-1; DNA: TGTGCCAGTAGTATCAAGCGGGGGGACAATGAGCAGTTCTTC; CDR3: CASSIKRGDNEQFF
V: TRBV10-2; size: -; D: -; J: TRBJ2-7; DNA: TGCGCCAGCAGTGCACTGCTGTCCTACGAGCAGTACTTC; CDR3: CASSALLSYEQYF
V: TRBV19; size: -; D: TRBD2; J: TRBJ2-1; DNA: TGTGCCAGTAGTATAATGCCCAGCGGGACCCTAGACAATGAGCAGTTCTTC; CDR3: CASSIMPSGTLDNEQFF
V: TRBV9; size: -; D: -; J: TRBJ1-5; DNA: TGTGCCAGCAGCGTAACAGATAGCAATCAGCCCCAGCATTTT; CDR3: CASSVTDSNQPQHF
V: TRBV2; size: -; D: -; J: TRBJ1-1; DNA: TGTGCCAGCCAGCGGGAGAACACTGAAGCTTTCTTT; CDR3: CASQRENTEAFF
V: TRBV7-2; size: -; D: TRBD2; J: TRBJ2-3; DNA: TGTGCCAGCAGACTGAGCGGGGGGGCAACAGATACGCAGTATTTT; CDR3: CASRLSGGATDTQYF
V: TRBV6-6; size: -; D: -; J: TRBJ1-1; DNA: TGTGCCAGCAGTTACTCGGAGGATACTGAAGCTTTCTTT; CDR3: CASSYSEDTEAFF
V: TRBV5-8; size: -; D: TRBD1; J: TRBJ1-1; DNA: TGTGCCAGCAGCCTTTCGACAGGGTTGGACACTGAAGCTTTCTTT; CDR3: CASSLSTGLDTEAFF
V: TRBV5-1; size: -; D: -; J: TRBJ2-3; DNA: TGCGCCAGCAGCTTTAACCGGGATACGCAGTATTTT; CDR3: CASSFNRDTQYF
V: TRBV18; size: -; D: -; J: TRBJ2-7; DNA: TGTGCCAGCTCACCATCTACGGTAAGGGGCGAGCAGTACTTC; CDR3: CASSPSTVRGEQYF
V: TRBV7-2; size: -; D: -; J: TRBJ2-3; DNA: TGTGCCAGCAGCTTAGGCGGGGTCGGGGCAGATACGCAGTATTTT; CDR3: CASSLGGVGADTQYF
V: TRBV27; size: -; D: -; J: TRBJ1-1; DNA: TGTGCCAGCAGCCCCCTTCGACAGGCCCAGAACACTGAAGCTTTCTTT; CDR3: CASSPLRQAQNTEAFF
V: TRBV6-1; size: -; D: -; J: TRBJ2-2; DNA: TGTGCCAGCAGTGATCTCTGGGACACCAACACCGGGGAGCTGTTTTTT; CDR3: CASSDLWDTNTGELFF
V: TRBV13; size: -; D: -; J: TRBJ2-3; DNA: TGTGCCAGCAGCCCCGGGGTAGCGGACACAGATACGCAGTATTTT; CDR3: CASSPGVADTDTQYF
V: TRBV18; size: -; D: -; J: TRBJ1-1; DNA: TGTGCCAGCTCAAGCTTGGGCCGGGGGAACACTGAAGCTTTCTTT; CDR3: CASSSLGRGNTEAFF
V: TRBV19; size: once; D: TRBD1; J: TRBJ1-5; DNA: TGTGCCAGTAGACCGACAGGGGGCACTGGGGTGGGTCAGCCCCAGCATTTT; CDR3: CASRPTGGTGVGQPQHF
V: TRBV5-5; size: -; D: TRBD1; J: TRBJ1-3; DNA: TGTGCCAGCAGTTTAACAGGGGCTGGAAACACCATATATTTT; CDR3: CASSLTGAGNTIYF
V: TRBV5-1; size: -; D: TRBD2; J: TRBJ2-1; DNA: TGCGCCAGCAGCACCCCTAGCGGGGGGGCCAATGAGCAGTTCTTC; CDR3: CASSTPSGGANEQFF
V: TRBV15; size: -; D: TRBD1; J: TRBJ2-2; DNA: TGTGCCTCCGGACAGGGTAAAGTGGCCGGGGAGCTGTTTTTT; CDR3: CASGQGKVAGELFF
V: TRBV5-4; size: -; D: TRBD1; J: TRBJ1-4; DNA: TGTGCCAGTTCGACAGGGTCCTTTAATGAAAAACTGTTTTTT; CDR3: CASSTGSFNEKLFF
V: TRBV7-6; size: -; D: TRBD2; J: TRBJ2-5; DNA: TGTGCCAGCAGCCGAGGGGTAGCGGGAGGGGAGACCCAGTACTTC; CDR3: CASSRGVAGGETQYF
V: TRBV5-4; size: once; D: TRBD1; J: TRBJ2-7; DNA: TGTGCCAGCAGGTTCGACAGGGACGAGCAGTACTTC; CDR3: CASRFDRDEQYF
V: TRBV7-3; size: few; D: TRBD1; J: TRBJ2-7; DNA: TGTGCCAGCAGCTTGGACAGGGGGCGGAGCGAGCAGTACTTC; CDR3: CASSLDRGRSEQYF
V: TRBV10-3; size: -; D: -; J: TRBJ1-1; DNA: TGTGCCATCAGCGCGAGGAACACTGAAGCTTTCTTT; CDR3: CAISARNTEAFF
V: TRBV7-9; size: -; D: -; J: TRBJ1-6; DNA: TGTGCCAGCAGCTTAGGGGGCTCACCCCTCCACTTT; CDR3: CASSLGGSPLHF
V: TRBV6-5; size: -; D: -; J: TRBJ2-5; DNA: TGTGCCAGCAGCTTTCACGGTCAAGAGACCCAGTACTTC; CDR3: CASSFHGQETQYF
V: TRBV19; size: -; D: TRBD1; J: TRBJ2-7; DNA: TGTGCCAGTAGAAGTGACAGGGTTGGTCTCTACGAGCAGTACTTC; CDR3: CASRSDRVGLYEQYF
V: TRBV9; size: few; D: TRBD2; J: TRBJ2-3; DNA: TGTGCCAGCAGCGTAGAAGGCGGGAGGGACACAGATACGCAGTATTTT; CDR3: CASSVEGGRDTDTQYF
V: TRBV2; size: -; D: TRBD2; J: TRBJ2-5; DNA: TGTGCCAGCAGGGGGGCCCAACTAGCGGGGGGGCCGGCACAGTACTTC; CDR3: CASRGAQLAGGPAQYF
V: TRBV19; size: -; D: -; J: TRBJ2-2; DNA: TGTGCCAGTAGTATTCAGGCGAACACCGGGGAGCTGTTTTTT; CDR3: CASSIQANTGELFF
V: TRBV25-1; size: -; D: TRBD1; J: TRBJ2-7; DNA: TGTGCCAGCAATCCCCCGACAGGGCACGGGCAGTACTTC; CDR3: CASNPPTGHGQYF
V: TRBV19; size: -; D: -; J: TRBJ1-1; DNA: TGTGCCAGTAGTATAGGGGGGGGGACTCTGAACACTGAAGCTTTCTTT; CDR3: CASSIGGGTLNTEAFF
V: TRBV5-1; size: -; D: -; J: TRBJ1-3; DNA: TGCGCCAGCAGTTCGGAACAGGGAAGCTCTGGAAACACCATATATTTT; CDR3: CASSSEQGSSGNTIYF
V: TRBV7-9; size: -; D: TRBD1; J: TRBJ2-3; DNA: TGTGCCAGCAGCACCACAGGGGCAGCTACGCAGTATTTT; CDR3: CASSTTGAATQYF
V: TRBV11-2; size: -; D: TRBD1; J: TRBJ1-2; DNA: TGTGCCAGCAGCCGACAGGGAACCTCTAACTATGGCTACACCTTC; CDR3: CASSRQGTSNYGYTF
V: TRBV5-4; size: -; D: -; J: TRBJ2-5; DNA: TGTGCCAGCAGCCAAGATCCGGTTCAAGAGACCCAGTACTTC; CDR3: CASSQDPVQETQYF
V: TRBV30; size: -; D: -; J: TRBJ1-2; DNA: TGTGCCTGGGCGCCGACCTTGGAGGGGAGCTACACCTTC; CDR3: CAWAPTLEGSYTF
V: TRBV30; size: -; D: -; J: TRBJ2-2; DNA: TGTGCCCAGCTGGTCCGGGAGCAGGACACCGGGGAGCTGTTTTTT; CDR3: CAQLVREQDTGELFF
V: TRBV30; size: -; D: TRBD2; J: TRBJ2-1; DNA: TGTGCCTGGAGTCCTCTCCGACTAGCGGGAGGGGAATACAATGAGCAGTTCTTC; CDR3: CAWSPLRLAGGEYNEQFF
V: TRBV18; size: once; D: -; J: TRBJ1-1; DNA: TGTGCCAGCTCACCGAGGGCGAACACTGAAGCTTTCTTT; CDR3: CASSPRANTEAFF
V: TRBV19; size: -; D: -; J: TRBJ2-1; DNA: TGTGCCAGTAGTATAGTGGCGGGAAGTTACAATGAGCAGTTCTTC; CDR3: CASSIVAGSYNEQFF
V: TRBV10-3; size: -; D: TRBD1; J: TRBJ1-5; DNA: TGTGCCATCAGTGAGTCGACAGGGGGGGCCGACGGTCAGCCCCAGCATTTT; CDR3: CAISESTGGADGQPQHF
V: TRBV11-2; size: -; D: TRBD1; J: TRBJ2-1; DNA: TGTGCCAGCAGCTTAGTGCCGACAGGGGGCCCCAGCAATGAGCAGTTCTTC; CDR3: CASSLVPTGGPSNEQFF
V: TRBV7-9; size: few; D: -; J: TRBJ2-7; DNA: TGTGCCAGCAGCTTAGACAAGACCAGGGGCTACGAGCAGTACTTC; CDR3: CASSLDKTRGYEQYF
V: TRBV6-4; size: -; D: TRBD1; J: TRBJ1-5; DNA: TGTGCCAGCAGTGACAACCCAGGGGGATCTCAGCCCCAGCATTTT; CDR3: CASSDNPGGSQPQHF
V: TRBV6-4; size: few; D: TRBD2; J: TRBJ2-1; DNA: TGTGCCAGCAGTAGACTAGCGGGGGGGAACAATGAGCAGTTCTTC; CDR3: CASSRLAGGNNEQFF
V: TRBV6-6; size: -; D: -; J: TRBJ1-1; DNA: TGTGCCAGCTCCCCGTTGGCACAGGTGAACACTGAAGCTTTCTTT; CDR3: CASSPLAQVNTEAFF
V: TRBV6-6; size: few; D: -; J: TRBJ2-2; DNA: TGTGCCAGCAGCCTCGGACAAGCGGGCACCGGGGAGCTGTTTTTT; CDR3: CASSLGQAGTGELFF
V: TRBV21-1; size: few; D: -; J: TRBJ1-2; DNA: TGTGCCAGCAGCGGTCCGCCGGCAGAGGATTCTGGCTACACCTTC; CDR3: CASSGPPAEDSGYTF
V: TRBV21-1; size: -; D: -; J: TRBJ2-3; DNA: TGTGCCAGCAGCAAAGTGGACAGGGACACAGATACGCAGTATTTT; CDR3: CASSKVDRDTDTQYF
V: TRBV11-2; size: -; D: -; J: TRBJ2-2; DNA: TGTGCCAGCAGCTTACGGGCGGGGCCGGCCACCGGGGAGCTGTTTTTT; CDR3: CASSLRAGPATGELFF
V: TRBV7-9; size: -; D: -; J: TRBJ1-1; DNA: TGTGCCAGCAGCCTCCGGATGGGGGGAGCTTTCTTT; CDR3: CASSLRMGGAFF
V: TRBV5-6; size: -; D: -; J: TRBJ2-1; DNA: TGTGCCAGCAGCTTGGCGACCAGGGTTACTGAGCAGTTCTTC; CDR3: CASSLATRVTEQFF
V: TRBV7-2; size: -; D: -; J: TRBJ2-7; DNA: TGTGCCAGCAGCTTAATCCGAGCGGGCGAGCAGTACTTC; CDR3: CASSLIRAGEQYF
V: TRBV19; size: few; D: TRBD2; J: TRBJ2-1; DNA: TGTGCCAGTAGCACCGGGACTAGCGCTGTCAATGAGCAGTTCTTC; CDR3: CASSTGTSAVNEQFF